This T cell receptor (beta chain) derives from a study of blood T cell repertoires in COVID-19. Study details: Nucleic acid was either cDNA or gDNA, and it came from T cells, B-cell-depleted T cells, or PBMCs.

V trimming: 8 bases; J trimming: 3 bases; junction bases outside the gene matches: 10. The CDR3 is 15 amino acids. Germline lookup yields CDR1 SNHLY and CDR2 FYNNEI. Per the authors' pipeline: The assay estimated nucleated cells by amplifying reference gene primers. Method: immunoSEQ multiplex PCR; TCRdb's copy keeps in-frame clones and lacks some. D and trimming come from the DNA, and the V and J calls and clone size come from that table. This sample has 140,000 or so clones; around 80% occur once, and the top ten carry 5%. This sequence was found in a woman between 50 and 59 years old with acute or convalescent COVID-19. The sequencing sample was made of peripheral blood. The gene calls are TRBV2 and TRBJ2-1; TRBD2 agrees at 7 bases. The CDR3 here is CASASSRDYYNEQFF. CDR3 bases: TGTGCCAGCGCCTCGTCCCGGGACTACTACAATGAGCAGTTCTTC.